This passage covers 9 T cell receptor beta chains from one sample sequenced in a study of shared clonotypes between healthy human individuals. TCRdb's table, derived via immunoSEQ multiplex PCR, lists solely in-frame clones and lacks some. Of about half a million clones in the sample, less than 80% were seen once. The sequenced sample consisted of PBMCs. These TCRs come from a woman aged 35 to 49 in good health. Some clones in this sample may be carry-over from other donors' samples.

The rearrangement uses TRBV5-4 and TRBJ1-2; D remains ambiguous. This CDR3 spans 14 amino acids. The germline V gene has CDR1 SGHNT and CDR2 YYREEE (reference sequence). Trimming left V 4 bases short and J 5 bases short, with 15 bases between. The CDR3 region is CASSPPTDRYGYTF. The CDR3 bases are TGTGCCAGCAGCCCGCCGACCGATCGGTATGGCTACACCTTC.

The rearrangement links TRBV18 to TRBJ2-5; maybe TRBD1 (6 bases). The CDR3 runs to 14 residues. V was cut by 6 bases and J by 2 bases, with 13 bases left in between. Germline V gene sequence: CDR1 KGHSH, CDR2 LQKENI. CDR3 in amino acids: CASSRTQGQETQYF. Written as DNA, the CDR3 is TGTGCCAGCTCGCGGACACAGGGACAAGAGACCCAGTACTTC.

J is TRBJ2-1 and V is TRBV7-2, with 8 bases lining up with TRBD1. CDR1 SGHTA and CDR2 FQGNSA come from the germline V gene. J gave up 6 bases and V 3 bases, and 4 bases lay outside the gene matches. The CDR3 extends over 14 amino acids. The CDR3 nucleotides are TGTGCCAGCAGCTTTGACAGGGGCATCAATGAGCAGTTCTTC. It specifies CASSFDRGINEQFF.

V usage is TRBV7-2 and J usage is TRBJ2-3; D gene unclear. Germline-derived CDR1 and CDR2 are SGHTA and FQGNSA. The ends were cut back, 0 bases at V and 3 bases at J, with 10 bases in the middle. The CDR3 extends over 15 amino acids. The CDR3 protein is CASSLAGPPTDTQYF. CDR3 coding DNA: TGTGCCAGCAGCTTAGCCGGGCCTCCTACAGATACGCAGTATTTT.

This clone was seen a few times. The chain joins TRBV7-6 to TRBJ2-3, with 10 positions matching TRBD2. J gave up 5 bases and V 4 bases, and 3 bases lay outside the gene matches. The CDR3 extends over 14 amino acids. CDR1 and CDR2 (germline): SGHVS, FNYEAQ. The CDR3 loop is CASSSRTSGDTQYF. The CDR3 DNA reads as TGTGCCAGCAGCTCCCGGACTAGCGGAGATACGCAGTATTTT.

There are a few counts of this clone. The chain uses TRBV28 and TRBJ1-5; D unclear. Trimming left V 2 bases short and J 4 bases short, with 12 bases between. Germline CDR1 MDHEN, CDR2 SYDVKM. CDR3 length: 15 residues. The CDR3 region is CASSLGQARNQPQHF. In DNA, the CDR3 is TGTGCCAGCAGTTTAGGGCAGGCTAGGAATCAGCCCCAGCATTTT.

V is TRBV10-3 and J is TRBJ2-3; D not resolved. Between the trimmed V and J ends, which lost 0 bases and 5 bases, there was a span of 9 bases. Per the germline V gene, CDR1 is ENHRY and CDR2 is SYGVKD. CDR3 size: 14 residues. As DNA, the CDR3 is TGTGCCATCAGTGAGTCTCTGAGTGTAGATACGCAGTATTTT. Its protein is CAISESLSVDTQYF.

The rearrangement uses TRBV11-1 and TRBJ1-1, with D tentatively TRBD1 (5 bases). Trimming stripped 4 bases from V and 0 bases from J, with 15 bases between. The CDR3 is 16 amino acids. Germline V CDR1 and CDR2: SGHAT, FQDESV (reference sequence). The CDR3 here is CASSSPGEGMNTEAFF. The DNA for the CDR3 is TGTGCCAGCAGCTCTCCAGGCGAGGGGATGAACACTGAAGCTTTCTTT.

This clone was observed once. Here the CDR3 reads CASSLFRLAGGGNEQFF. CDR3 sequence (DNA): TGTGCCAGCAGTTTATTTCGACTAGCGGGAGGTGGCAATGAGCAGTTCTTC. The chain employs TRBV28 and TRBJ2-1; 13 nucleotides align to TRBD2. Germline loops: CDR1 MDHEN, CDR2 SYDVKM. The ends lost 1 base at V and 6 bases at J; junction bases unmatched: 6. This CDR3 is built from 17 residues.